This note documents a single T cell receptor beta chain sequence. The data derive from a study of blood T cell repertoires in COVID-19. Study context: Samples came from the United States, Italy and Spain, spanning acute and convalescent COVID-19.

Deletions cut 0 bases from V and 10 bases from J, with 10 bases between. In germline, CDR1 is GTSNPN, CDR2 SVGIG (reference sequence). The CDR3 consists of 13 residues. This table comes from immunoSEQ multiplex PCR, and its TCRdb copy is limited to in-frame clones, with some not included. The sample comprises under 200,000 clones, around 78% of which are singletons, and 4.4% rests with the top ten. Ages ranged from roughly 18 to 95 years, with residence in 20 to 30 US areas. Participants reported their clinical history, and cohort assignment relied on those reports. The TCR comes from a woman in her forties or fifties who had recovered from COVID-19. Specimen: PBMCs or T cells enriched from blood (not recorded which). The chain combines TRBV30 with TRBJ1-6, with D maybe TRBD1 (6 bases). The chain's CDR3 is CAWSVQGRSPLHF. Written as DNA, the CDR3 is TGTGCCTGGAGTGTCCAGGGGAGATCACCCCTCCACTTT.